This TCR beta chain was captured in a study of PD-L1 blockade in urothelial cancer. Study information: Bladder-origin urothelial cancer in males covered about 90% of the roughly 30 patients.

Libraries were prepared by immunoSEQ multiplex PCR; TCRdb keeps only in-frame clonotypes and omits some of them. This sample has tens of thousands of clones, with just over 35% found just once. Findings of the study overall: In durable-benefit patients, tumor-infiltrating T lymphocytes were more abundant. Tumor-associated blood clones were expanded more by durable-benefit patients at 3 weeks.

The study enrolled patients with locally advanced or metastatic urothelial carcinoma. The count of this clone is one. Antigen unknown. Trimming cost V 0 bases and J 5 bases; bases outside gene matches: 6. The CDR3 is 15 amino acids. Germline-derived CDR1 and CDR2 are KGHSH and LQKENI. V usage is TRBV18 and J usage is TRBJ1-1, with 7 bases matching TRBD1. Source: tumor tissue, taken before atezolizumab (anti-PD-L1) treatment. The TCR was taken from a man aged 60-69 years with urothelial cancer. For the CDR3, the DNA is TGTGCCAGCTCACCACCGGACAGGCCGGGTACTGAAGCTTTCTTT. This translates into CASSPPDRPGTEAFF.